The 27 T cell receptor beta chains presented below share a single source sample, sequenced in a study of blood T cell repertoires in COVID-19. The method was immunoSEQ multiplex PCR; TCRdb's version includes in-frame clones alone and lacks a portion of them. The table includes about 280,000 clones, roughly 80% detected once. The sample comprised PBMCs or T cells enriched from blood (not recorded which). The receptors derive from a man aged 35 to 55 who had been exposed to COVID-19.

This clone was found once. This chain joins TRBV6-5 and TRBJ2-7; 10 bases map to TRBD1. The germline V gene has CDR1 MNHEY and CDR2 SVGAGI. This CDR3 region has 15 residues. Trimming at V came to 5 bases and at J to 4 bases, leaving 8 bases not matched to a gene. The CDR3 sequence: CASSPRQGAFYEQYF. CDR3 DNA sequence: TGTGCCAGCAGTCCTCGACAGGGGGCATTTTACGAGCAGTACTTC.

This clone appeared a single time. The V call is TRBV2, the J call TRBJ2-7, with 9 bases aligning to TRBD2. J lost 7 bases, V lost 8 bases, and 12 bases had no gene match. The CDR3 runs 14 residues. Germline V CDR1 and CDR2: SNHLY, FYNNEI. The CDR3 loop is CASDESGGRGEQYF. As DNA, the CDR3 is TGTGCCAGCGATGAAAGCGGCGGGAGGGGAGAGCAGTACTTC.

V usage is TRBV11-2 and J usage is TRBJ2-3; 9 bases align to TRBD2. Germline CDR1 reads SGHAT; CDR2 reads FQNNGV. After removal of 5 bases from V and 2 bases from J, the junction contained 11 bases not matched to a gene. CDR3 length: 17 amino acids. CDR3 region: CASSPGLAGLFTDTQYF. The CDR3 DNA reads as TGTGCCAGCAGCCCGGGACTAGCCGGACTATTCACAGATACGCAGTATTTT.

The chain links TRBV5-6 to TRBJ2-5; no definite D call. The germline V and J ends were trimmed by 0 bases and 5 bases, with 8 bases remaining between them. CDR1 is SGHDT, CDR2 YYEEEE, per germline. There are 13 residues in the CDR3. CDR3 sequence reads: CASSLGASETQYF. The CDR3 DNA reads as TGTGCCAGCAGCTTGGGAGCCTCTGAGACCCAGTACTTC.

V is TRBV27 and J is TRBJ2-1; maybe TRBD2 (6 bases). Germline CDR1 is MNHEY and CDR2 is SMNVEV (reference sequence). CDR3 length: 16 residues. V lost 3 bases and J lost 3, with 15 bases in between. The DNA for the CDR3 is TGTGCCAGCAGTTTCTTTGGCGGGAAGGACTACAATGAGCAGTTCTTC. It is translated as CASSFFGGKDYNEQFF.

V is TRBV19 and J is TRBJ1-5; maybe TRBD1 (6 bases). With 7 bases removed from V and 3 bases from J, the gap between germline ends came to 10 bases. CDR1 is LNHDA, CDR2 SQIVND, per germline (reference sequence). The CDR3 is 13 residues long. The CDR3 bases are TGTGCCAGTACAGACAGGAACAATCAGCCCCAGCATTTT. Translating gives CASTDRNNQPQHF.

The chain couples TRBV27 to TRBJ1-2, with 8 bases that match TRBD1. The CDR3 runs to 13 residues. J was trimmed by 8 bases and V by 2 bases; bases with no gene match: 4. Germline CDR1 reads MNHEY; CDR2 reads SMNVEV (reference sequence). In DNA, the CDR3 is TGTGCCAGCAGTTTAGACAGGACAGGGGGCTACACCTTC. This encodes CASSLDRTGGYTF.

This clone was observed once. The chain employs TRBV29-1 and TRBJ1-5; 7 nucleotides line up with TRBD1. The junction had 10 bases not matched to a gene; V was cut back by 7 bases and J by 7 bases. CDR1 and CDR2 from the germline V gene are SQVTM and ANQGSEA. CDR3 length equals 13 residues. The CDR3 loop is CSAKTGTYQPQHF. CDR3 DNA sequence: TGCAGCGCAAAGACAGGGACTTACCAGCCCCAGCATTTT.

V is TRBV5-4 and J is TRBJ2-3, with 12 positions matching TRBD2. Germline V lookup: CDR1 SGHNT, CDR2 YYREEE (reference sequence). V trimming: 2 bases; J trimming: 2 bases; junction bases outside the gene matches: 6. The CDR3 is made up of 17 amino acids. CDR3 loop: CASSFTSGRRNTDTQYF. The CDR3 nucleotides are TGTGCCAGCAGCTTCACTAGCGGGAGGCGGAACACAGATACGCAGTATTTT.

The chain carries TRBV5-1 and TRBJ2-5; no reliable D call. The germline CDR1 and CDR2 sequences are SGHRS and YFSETQ. The length of the CDR3 is 16 residues. V lost 0 bases and J 3 bases, leaving 15 bases between the germline ends. The CDR3 DNA sequence: TGCGCCAGCAGCTTGGCCCCCGCAACAAGAAAAGAGACCCAGTACTTC. Protein: CASSLAPATRKETQYF.

The chain joins TRBV2 to TRBJ2-3, with a possible D match to TRBD2 (7 bases). The V end lost 4 bases, the J end lost 2 bases, and 16 bases lay between the germline ends. Germline CDR1 and CDR2: SNHLY and FYNNEI. This CDR3 has 16 amino acids. The DNA for the CDR3 is TGTGCCAGCAGTGTGTTCGGGGGGCTAAACACAGATACGCAGTATTTT. Translating it yields CASSVFGGLNTDTQYF.

The CDR3 bases are TGTGCTAGTGGTCGGTCGGGCGGGCTCGGTAAGACCCAGTACTTC. This sequence encodes CASGRSGGLGKTQYF. The gene calls are TRBV12-5 and TRBJ2-5; possibly TRBD2 for D (5 bases). Looked up from germline, CDR1 is LGHNT and CDR2 is FRNRAP. V shed 5 bases and J shed 6 bases, with 19 bases lying between them. This CDR3 has 15 amino acids.

This rearrangement joins TRBV7-9 to TRBJ1-2; D may be TRBD1 (6 bases). CDR1 and CDR2 from the germline V gene are SEHNR and FQNEAQ (reference sequence). This CDR3 contains 15 residues. V was cut by 5 bases and J by 0 bases, with 13 bases left in between. The CDR3: CASSTYRVPNYGYTF. The CDR3 DNA follows: TGTGCCAGCAGCACATACAGGGTTCCTAACTATGGCTACACCTTC.

The chain has TRBV6-1 and TRBJ2-4, with 8 bases that match TRBD2. The germline V gene encodes CDR1 MNHNS and CDR2 SASEGT. The CDR3 has 20 amino acids. The ends lost 2 bases at V and 10 bases at J; junction bases unmatched: 25. The CDR3 coding sequence is TGTGCCAGCAGTGAATTCGGGGTGGCGGACTTAGCGGGATCCTACAAAATTCAGTACTTC. This translates into CASSEFGVADLAGSYKIQYF.

CDR3 nucleotides: TGTGCCAGTAGGGGACTAGCGGGAGGTATGGAGACCCAGTACTTC. Amino acids: CASRGLAGGMETQYF. The rearrangement uses TRBV19 and TRBJ2-5; TRBD2 agrees at 15 bases. The V gene's germline CDR1 is LNHDA and CDR2 SQIVND (reference sequence). Losses at the gene ends were 6 bases for V and 5 bases for J; bases not matched to a gene: 4. This CDR3 comprises 15 residues.

The chain employs TRBV11-2 and TRBJ2-7, with D tentatively TRBD2 (5 bases). Deletions cut 3 bases from V and 3 bases from J, with 15 bases between. The V gene's germline CDR1 is SGHAT and CDR2 FQNNGV. The CDR3 covers 15 residues. The CDR3 nucleotides read TGTGCCAGCAGCTTGTCGGGGAGCTCTAACTACGAGCAGTACTTC. Translated, it gives CASSLSGSSNYEQYF.

This clone occurred a few times. This rearrangement joins TRBV5-1 to TRBJ2-2; a possible D gene is TRBD2 (6 bases). Deletions cut 2 bases from V and 4 bases from J, with 12 bases between. CDR1 and CDR2 from the germline V gene are SGHRS and YFSETQ. The CDR3 consists of 15 residues. The CDR3 sequence is CASSLRERTTGELFF. DNA of the CDR3: TGCGCCAGCAGCTTACGGGAGAGAACCACCGGGGAGCTGTTTTTT.

The chain joins TRBV7-9 to TRBJ1-1; D gene ambiguous. Germline CDR1 and CDR2: SEHNR and FQNEAQ (reference sequence). With 2 bases removed from V and 6 bases from J, the gap between germline ends came to 13 bases. The CDR3 sequence is 14 residues long. For the CDR3, the DNA is TGTGCCAGCAGCTTAACCGGCAGAGGGTCTGAAGCTTTCTTT. This sequence encodes CASSLTGRGSEAFF.

The rearrangement links TRBV19 to TRBJ2-2, with a tentative D call TRBD2 (6 bases). The V gene lost 5 bases and the J gene lost 1 base, with 17 bases spanning the gap. The CDR3 consists of 17 residues. Germline loops: CDR1 LNHDA, CDR2 SQIVND (reference sequence). CDR3 DNA sequence: TGTGCCAGTAGTTCCCCCCGCGCGGGACGGAACACCGGGGAGCTGTTTTTT. It translates to CASSSPRAGRNTGELFF. The whole variable domain, remainder taken from reference TRBV19 and TRBJ2-2, is DGGITQSPKYLFRKEGQNVTLSCEQNLNHDAMYWYRQDPGQGLRLIYYSQIVNDFQKGDIAEGYSVSREKKESFPLTVTSAQKNPTAFYLCASSSPRAGRNTGELFFGEGSRLTVL.

The CDR3 is CASSPRRLPQPQHF. Here the CDR3 DNA reads TGTGCCAGCTCACCCCGGCGACTGCCTCAGCCCCAGCATTTT. V gene TRBV18 combines with J gene TRBJ1-5; D unclear. V gave up 3 bases and J gave up 6 bases, with 12 bases separating them. Per germline, CDR1 KGHSH and CDR2 LQKENI. This CDR3 region has 14 residues.

With respect to this clone: The junction shows a germline mismatch at one end, possibly a read error. The chain uses TRBV7-7 and TRBJ2-1; D is ambiguous. The germline V gene encodes CDR1 SSHAT and CDR2 FNYEAQ (reference sequence). This CDR3 comprises 15 residues. CDR3 in DNA: TGTGCTAGCAGCTTAGTAGTGAGCTCCTACAATGAGCAGTTCTTC. The encoded protein is CASSLVVSSYNEQFF.

CDR3 sequence: CASSSGLAGVSELFF. CDR3 sequence (DNA): TGTGCCAGCAGCTCGGGACTAGCGGGAGTTTCGGAGCTGTTTTTT. This sequence joins TRBV11-3 and TRBJ2-2; TRBD2 agrees at 14 bases. Germline CDR1 and CDR2: SGHNT and YENEEA. The V gene end was trimmed by 4 bases and the J gene end by 10 bases; junction bases not matched to a gene: 5. CDR3 size: 15 residues.

The V and J genes are TRBV15 and TRBJ2-1, with 8 bases lining up with TRBD2. Germline V CDR1 and CDR2: LNHNV, YYDKDF (reference sequence). The V gene end was trimmed by 0 bases and the J gene end by 1 base; junction bases not matched to a gene: 5. CDR3 length: 17 amino acids. This CDR3 reads CATSRDLGGRSYNEQFF. CDR3 DNA: TGTGCCACCAGCAGAGATCTGGGCGGGAGGTCCTACAATGAGCAGTTCTTC.

This sequence joins TRBV14 and TRBJ1-1; weak D call: TRBD1 (6 bases). The CDR3 length is 15 residues. V lost 4 bases to trimming and J lost 7 bases, with 19 bases between them. Germline assignment: CDR1 SGHDN and CDR2 FVKESK. CDR3 bases: TGTGCCAGCAGCCCCAGGCACAGGGAGGGAGGTGAAGCTTTCTTT. This gives the protein CASSPRHREGGEAFF. Variable domain in full (rest from reference TRBV14 and TRBJ1-1): EAGVTQFPSHSVIEKGQTVTLRCDPISGHDNLYWYRRVMGKEIKFLLHFVKESKQDESGMPNNRFLAERTGGTYSTLKVQPAELEDSGVYFCASSPRHREGGEAFFGQGTRLTVV.

This chain connects TRBV11-2 to TRBJ2-3; tentatively, D is TRBD1 (5 bases). Germline V gene data show CDR1 as SGHAT and CDR2 as FQNNGV. Trimming removed 2 bases from V and 2 bases from J, with 8 bases in between. The CDR3 runs 14 residues. The DNA of the CDR3 is TGTGCCAGCAGCTTAAGGGGAATCACAGATACGCAGTATTTT. This sequence encodes CASSLRGITDTQYF.

The rearrangement uses TRBV30 and TRBJ2-7, with D maybe TRBD1 (6 bases). V was pared by 3 bases and J by 0 bases, with 9 bases between. CDR1 and CDR2 from the germline V gene are GTSNPN and SVGIG (reference sequence). The CDR3 contains 13 residues. The CDR3 loop reads CAWSSGHSYEQYF. CDR3 nucleotides: TGTGCCTGGAGCTCGGGACACTCCTACGAGCAGTACTTC.

This clone was observed a handful of times. DNA of the CDR3: TGTGCCACCAGTGATTCTAACGGTCAGCCCCAGCATTTT. Its translation: CATSDSNGQPQHF. This chain links TRBV24-1 with TRBJ1-5; no reliable D call. This CDR3 has 13 residues. The germline V gene encodes CDR1 KGHDR and CDR2 SFDVKD. Trimming took 2 bases from V and 6 from J, leaving 7 bases between them.